This T cell receptor (beta chain) comes out of a study of cytomegalovirus exposure and HLA in healthy donors. Regarding the study as a whole: Accounts indicate the classifier identified cytomegalovirus status with strong specificity and sensitivity.

The V gene's germline CDR1 is SGHTA and CDR2 FQGNSA. The CDR3 is made up of 15 amino acids. Between the trimmed V and J ends, which lost 1 base and 5 bases, there was a span of 14 bases. Use of 60 Vbeta and 13 Jbeta primers characterized the PCR. Sequenced by immunoSEQ multiplex PCR; TCRdb stores in-frame clones only, minus some. The sample consists of a few hundred thousand clones, about 80% of them appearing once. This clone was recorded a few times. Its target is unknown. What was sequenced was PBMCs. The receptor comes from a girl aged 2-10 years in good health and CMV-seronegative. J is TRBJ1-1 and V is TRBV7-2; tentative D call: TRBD1 (5 bases). CDR3 DNA: TGTGCCAGCAGCTTAGGGGCGCGTGGGACTACTGAAGCTTTCTTT. This gives the protein CASSLGARGTTEAFF.